Each of the 14 T cell receptor beta chains below was sequenced from the same sample in a study of response to subunit inactivated influenza vaccine. TCRdb analysed the RT-PCR reads with MiXCR anew, one entry per CDR3 protein. This table holds hundreds of thousands of distinct CDR3 sequences, approximately 15% found once. The sequencing used PBMCs from blood, collected about 13 days after vaccination. The receptor set was obtained from a middle-aged man who received an inactivated influenza vaccine.

This chain links TRBV15 with TRBJ2-4, with D perhaps matching TRBD2 (6 bases). This CDR3 has 15 amino acids. Germline CDR1 reads LNHNV; CDR2 reads YYDKDF (reference sequence). Trimming cost V 5 bases and J 3 bases, with 14 bases left between them. This CDR3 reads CATSRLVFGKNIQYF. The CDR3 DNA reads TGTGCCACCAGCCGACTAGTTTTCGGCAAAAACATTCAGTACTTC.

This clonotype showed up just a few times. J is TRBJ2-3 and V is TRBV10-2; D remains unclear. The CDR3 is 13 amino acids. CDR1 is WSHSY, CDR2 SAAADI, per germline. The V end was cut by 4 bases, the J end by 4 bases, with 9 bases between. CDR3 DNA: TGCGCCAGCAGTGGAACGGAAGCAGATACGCAGTATTTT. As protein: CASSGTEADTQYF.

The table lists this clonotype with many counts. This rearrangement joins TRBV20-1 to TRBJ2-1, with TRBD2 matching 12 bases. J was trimmed by 9 bases and V by 1 base; bases with no gene match: 4. The V gene's germline CDR1 is DFQATT and CDR2 SNEGSKA (reference sequence). This CDR3 is 14 amino acids long. CDR3 nucleotide sequence: TGCAGTGCTAGAGCTAGCGGGAGGGCGGGTGAGCAGTTCTTC. This translates into CSARASGRAGEQFF.

The gene calls are TRBV15 and TRBJ2-3; D might be TRBD2 (5 bases). With 0 bases removed from V and 1 base from J, the gap between germline ends came to 8 bases. The CDR3 spans 15 residues. Germline lookup yields CDR1 LNHNV and CDR2 YYDKDF (reference sequence). Here the CDR3 reads CATSRDSVGTDTQYF. DNA for the CDR3: TGTGCCACCAGCAGAGATAGCGTGGGCACAGATACGCAGTATTTT.

A few counts support this clonotype. J is TRBJ1-1 and V is TRBV12-3 or TRBV12-4, with 8 bases that match TRBD1. The length of the CDR3 is 15 residues. V shed 6 bases and J 6 bases; nucleotides not matched to a gene: 12. The CDR3 region is CASRPQGDRGAEAFF. DNA for the CDR3: TGTGCCAGCAGACCACAGGGTGACAGGGGAGCTGAAGCTTTCTTT.

This clonotype was observed a handful of times. This sequence joins TRBV15 and TRBJ1-5, with 7 bases fitting TRBD1. CDR3 length equals 18 residues. V lost 0 bases to trimming and J lost 0 bases; unmatched junction nucleotides: 8. Germline V gives CDR1 LNHNV, CDR2 YYDKDF (reference sequence). The CDR3 nucleotides are TGTGCCACCAGCAGAGATATTGCGGCAGGGGGTAGCAATCAGCCCCAGCATTTT. Amino acids: CATSRDIAAGGSNQPQHF.

V is TRBV10-3 and J is TRBJ2-7; D remains ambiguous. CDR3 length: 13 residues. Trimming removed 7 bases at V and 0 bases at J, with 10 bases between. The germline V gene has CDR1 ENHRY and CDR2 SYGVKD. The DNA of the CDR3 is TGTGCCATCATGGCCGAGCTCTCCTACGAGCAGTACTTC. Encoded protein: CAIMAELSYEQYF.

The V and J genes are TRBV6-2 or TRBV6-3 and TRBJ1-1; tentatively, D is TRBD1 (6 bases). The CDR3 is 14 residues long. The V and J ends lost 7 bases and 4 bases respectively, with 16 bases between them. The germline gives CDR1 MNHEY, CDR2 SVGEGT. The CDR3 nucleotides are TGTGCCAGCAACGGAGGGGGGGGTGCCACTGAAGCTTTCTTT. Translation gives CASNGGGGATEAFF.

This clonotype has more than one count but fewer than ten. The chain has TRBV5-1 and TRBJ2-5, with unresolved D. The CDR3 runs 13 residues. V lost 4 bases, J lost 4 bases, and 11 bases lay in between. Germline V gene sequence: CDR1 SGHRS, CDR2 YFSETQ. CDR3 DNA: TGCGCCAGCAGCGTCAGTGTGGGAGAGACCCAGTACTTC. Its translation: CASSVSVGETQYF.

This chain connects TRBV6-2 or TRBV6-3 to TRBJ2-2; D is perhaps TRBD1 (6 bases). Germline loops: CDR1 MNHEY, CDR2 SVGEGT. Trimming removed 4 bases from V and 1 base from J, with 10 bases in between. This CDR3 region has 15 residues. CDR3 nucleotide sequence: TGTGCCAGCAGTTCCCCGGGACAGAACACCGGGGAGCTGTTTTTT. Its translation is CASSSPGQNTGELFF.

The chain has TRBV20-1 and TRBJ1-2; D is unresolved. The germline CDR1 and CDR2 sequences are DFQATT and SNEGSKA (reference sequence). The ends were cut back, 0 bases at V and 3 bases at J, with 11 bases in the middle. The CDR3 covers 14 residues. The CDR3 loop is CSARDQTDYYGYTF. The CDR3 DNA reads as TGCAGTGCTAGAGACCAGACCGATTACTATGGCTACACCTTC.

There are a few counts of this clonotype. The chain has TRBV5-1 and TRBJ2-4; 9 bases fit TRBD1. V gave up 6 bases and J gave up 6 bases; unmatched junction bases: 10. Germline CDR1 and CDR2: SGHRS and YFSETQ. The CDR3 spans 15 residues. CDR3 residues: CASTPGQGWINIQYF. The CDR3 DNA reads TGCGCCAGCACCCCGGGACAGGGTTGGATAAACATTCAGTACTTC.

This rearrangement joins TRBV6-5 to TRBJ2-5; either TRBD1 or TRBD2 may fit D (5 bases each). CDR1 and CDR2 (germline): MNHEY, SVGAGI. V was trimmed by 2 bases and J by 3 bases, leaving 19 bases between them. CDR3 size: 17 residues. This CDR3 is CASSYKSRGRPKETQYF. CDR3 in DNA: TGTGCCAGCAGTTACAAGTCAAGGGGACGGCCTAAAGAGACCCAGTACTTC.

The rearrangement links TRBV7-3 to TRBJ2-1, with D hard to call. Looked up from germline, CDR1 is SGHTA and CDR2 is FQGTGA. Trimming took off 5 bases at V and 0 bases at J, with 11 bases between the two ends. The CDR3 covers 15 residues. The CDR3 DNA sequence: TGTGCCAGCAGCCCTTTAGTGAGCTCCTACAATGAGCAGTTCTTC. Its protein is CASSPLVSSYNEQFF.